This is a list of T cell receptor beta chains from one sample in a study of blood T cell repertoires in COVID-19. The assay was immunoSEQ multiplex PCR, and TCRdb's table has in-frame clones only and misses some. The sample includes 100,000 to 150,000 clones, around 86% of them seen just once. The sequenced sample was peripheral blood. The receptor source for this set is a woman aged 80 or over with acute or convalescent COVID-19. CDR3s include the opening cysteine and the closing phenylalanine or tryptophan. A D gene is named only where the DNA matches it firmly. The listing skips clone size in some rows; elsewhere it reads once, few, many or a size class.

j_gene: TRBJ1-1; abundance: .; d_gene: .; v_gene: TRBV18; CDR3aa: CASSPFAGMNTEAFF; CDR3nt: TGTGCCAGCTCACCATTCGCGGGAATGAACACTGAAGCTTTCTTT
j_gene: TRBJ1-2; abundance: .; d_gene: .; v_gene: TRBV6-5; CDR3aa: CASREPGYGYTF; CDR3nt: TGTGCCAGCAGAGAGCCAGGGTATGGCTACACCTTC
j_gene: TRBJ1-1; abundance: .; d_gene: TRBD1; v_gene: TRBV5-1; CDR3aa: CASSLLRGQTMNTEAFF; CDR3nt: TGCGCCAGCAGCCTGCTTAGGGGACAGACCATGAACACTGAAGCTTTCTTT
j_gene: TRBJ2-1; abundance: once; d_gene: .; v_gene: TRBV6-5; CDR3aa: CASRKRGNSYNEQFF; CDR3nt: TGTGCCAGCAGAAAAAGGGGGAATTCCTACAATGAGCAGTTCTTC
j_gene: TRBJ2-5; abundance: .; d_gene: TRBD2; v_gene: TRBV11-3; CDR3aa: CASSLGGTQETQYF; CDR3nt: TGTGCCAGCAGCTTGGGGGGGACCCAAGAGACCCAGTACTTC
j_gene: TRBJ2-7; abundance: .; d_gene: .; v_gene: TRBV4-3; CDR3aa: CASSPRTVSYEQYF; CDR3nt: TGCGCCAGCAGCCCCCGGACAGTCTCCTACGAGCAGTACTTC
j_gene: TRBJ1-2; abundance: .; d_gene: TRBD1; v_gene: TRBV12-5; CDR3aa: CASGFGTGGLNYGYTF; CDR3nt: TGTGCTAGTGGTTTTGGGACAGGGGGCCTTAACTATGGCTACACCTTC
j_gene: TRBJ1-4; abundance: once; d_gene: .; v_gene: TRBV19; CDR3aa: CASTPRGNNEKLFF; CDR3nt: TGTGCCAGTACCCCTCGAGGAAATAATGAAAAACTGTTTTTT
j_gene: TRBJ1-2; abundance: .; d_gene: .; v_gene: TRBV3-1/TRBV3-2; CDR3aa: CASSQESNGGYGYTF; CDR3nt: TGTGCCAGCAGCCAAGAATCTAACGGGGGCTATGGCTACACCTTC
j_gene: TRBJ1-1; abundance: .; d_gene: .; v_gene: TRBV5-1; CDR3aa: CASSLEDRRTEAFF; CDR3nt: TGCGCCAGCAGCTTGGAAGACAGGCGGACTGAAGCTTTCTTT
j_gene: TRBJ1-4; abundance: .; d_gene: TRBD1; v_gene: TRBV2; CDR3aa: CASSRTGVGEKLFF; CDR3nt: TGTGCCAGCAGTAGGACAGGGGTCGGTGAAAAACTGTTTTTT
j_gene: TRBJ1-3; abundance: once; d_gene: .; v_gene: TRBV7-9; CDR3aa: CASSLQRFSGNTIYF; CDR3nt: TGTGCCAGCAGCCTCCAACGGTTCTCTGGAAACACCATATATTTT
j_gene: TRBJ2-3; abundance: .; d_gene: .; v_gene: TRBV18; CDR3aa: CASSPSHRVTDTQYF; CDR3nt: TGTGCCAGCTCACCGTCACACAGGGTCACAGATACGCAGTATTTT
j_gene: TRBJ2-1; abundance: .; d_gene: TRBD2; v_gene: TRBV4-2; CDR3aa: CASSQSPARGGAYNEQFF; CDR3nt: TGTGCCAGCAGCCAATCCCCCGCGCGGGGGGGAGCCTACAATGAGCAGTTCTTC
j_gene: TRBJ1-1; abundance: .; d_gene: .; v_gene: TRBV7-9; CDR3aa: CASRHKDRLNTEAFF; CDR3nt: TGTGCCAGCAGACACAAGGACAGATTGAACACTGAAGCTTTCTTT
j_gene: TRBJ2-3; abundance: few; d_gene: .; v_gene: TRBV3-1/TRBV3-2; CDR3aa: CASSQADTQYF; CDR3nt: TGTGCCAGCAGCCAAGCGGATACGCAGTATTTT
j_gene: TRBJ1-2; abundance: .; d_gene: TRBD1; v_gene: TRBV5-1; CDR3aa: CASSSRTGGGGYTF; CDR3nt: TGCGCCAGCAGCAGCAGGACAGGGGGCGGAGGCTACACCTTC
j_gene: TRBJ1-1; abundance: .; d_gene: .; v_gene: TRBV5-1; CDR3aa: CASSQQASNTEAFF; CDR3nt: TGCGCCAGCAGCCAACAGGCCTCGAACACTGAAGCTTTCTTT
j_gene: TRBJ1-4; abundance: .; d_gene: TRBD1; v_gene: TRBV2; CDR3aa: CASSDRDRAEKLFF; CDR3nt: TGTGCCAGCAGTGACCGGGACAGGGCTGAAAAACTGTTTTTT
j_gene: TRBJ1-1; abundance: .; d_gene: .; v_gene: TRBV6-1; CDR3aa: CASSEALGGNTEAFF; CDR3nt: TGTGCCAGCAGTGAAGCGCTGGGGGGGAACACTGAAGCTTTCTTT
j_gene: TRBJ1-2; abundance: .; d_gene: .; v_gene: TRBV29-1; CDR3aa: CSVVGGLSENYGYTF; CDR3nt: TGCAGCGTTGTGGGGGGACTCTCCGAAAACTATGGCTACACCTTC
j_gene: TRBJ1-2; abundance: .; d_gene: .; v_gene: TRBV4-2; CDR3aa: CASSQLVAGTNYGYTF; CDR3nt: TGTGCCAGCAGCCAACTCGTTGCGGGGACTAACTATGGCTACACCTTC
j_gene: TRBJ1-2; abundance: .; d_gene: .; v_gene: TRBV7-9; CDR3aa: CASSVYGIYGYTF; CDR3nt: TGTGCCAGCAGCGTTTACGGGATTTATGGCTACACCTTC
j_gene: TRBJ1-5; abundance: .; d_gene: .; v_gene: TRBV5-1; CDR3aa: CASSPGGVRQPQHF; CDR3nt: TGCGCCAGCAGCCCGGGGGGGGTCCGCCAGCCCCAGCATTTT
j_gene: TRBJ1-6; abundance: .; d_gene: TRBD1; v_gene: TRBV2; CDR3aa: CASSDPRDRGQGNSPLHF; CDR3nt: TGTGCCAGCAGTGACCCCAGGGACAGGGGGCAGGGTAATTCACCCCTCCACTTT
j_gene: TRBJ1-1; abundance: .; d_gene: .; v_gene: TRBV6-5; CDR3aa: CASATTVMNTEAFF; CDR3nt: TGTGCCAGCGCAACGACAGTGATGAACACTGAAGCTTTCTTT
j_gene: TRBJ2-3; abundance: .; d_gene: TRBD2; v_gene: TRBV29-1; CDR3aa: CSAQPLAGGADTQYF; CDR3nt: TGCAGCGCTCAACCACTAGCGGGGGGGGCAGATACGCAGTATTTT
j_gene: TRBJ1-2; abundance: .; d_gene: .; v_gene: TRBV3-1/TRBV3-2; CDR3aa: CASSRRTNYGYTF; CDR3nt: TGTGCCAGCAGCCGCAGGACAAACTATGGCTACACCTTC
j_gene: TRBJ1-2; abundance: .; d_gene: TRBD1; v_gene: TRBV14; CDR3aa: CASSHLTGQGNYGYTF; CDR3nt: TGTGCCAGCAGCCATTTGACGGGACAGGGGAACTATGGCTACACCTTC
j_gene: TRBJ1-4; abundance: .; d_gene: TRBD1; v_gene: TRBV5-1; CDR3aa: CASSFQTGDNEKLFF; CDR3nt: TGCGCCAGCAGTTTTCAGACAGGGGACAATGAAAAACTGTTTTTT
j_gene: TRBJ2-3; abundance: .; d_gene: .; v_gene: TRBV7-2; CDR3aa: CASSQTQGGGVDTQYF; CDR3nt: TGTGCCAGCAGCCAAACGCAGGGAGGGGGGGTAGATACGCAGTATTTT
j_gene: TRBJ1-4; abundance: .; d_gene: .; v_gene: TRBV6-5; CDR3aa: CASSSAAPISEKLFF; CDR3nt: TGTGCCAGCAGTTCGGCGGCTCCTATCTCTGAAAAACTGTTTTTT
j_gene: TRBJ2-2; abundance: few; d_gene: .; v_gene: TRBV19; CDR3aa: CASSFSGELFF; CDR3nt: TGTGCCAGTAGTTTCTCCGGGGAGCTGTTTTTT
j_gene: TRBJ2-5; abundance: .; d_gene: .; v_gene: TRBV5-1; CDR3aa: CASSLGGGNQETQYF; CDR3nt: TGCGCCAGCAGCTTGGGTGGGGGCAACCAAGAGACCCAGTACTTC
j_gene: TRBJ1-6; abundance: .; d_gene: .; v_gene: TRBV4-3; CDR3aa: CASSQDGRRNSPLHF; CDR3nt: TGCGCCAGCAGCCAAGATGGCCGGAGAAATTCACCCCTCCACTTT
j_gene: TRBJ1-1; abundance: .; d_gene: TRBD1; v_gene: TRBV28; CDR3aa: CASSLQGAPEAFF; CDR3nt: TGTGCCAGCAGTTTACAGGGGGCCCCTGAAGCTTTCTTT
j_gene: TRBJ1-2; abundance: .; d_gene: TRBD1; v_gene: TRBV11-1; CDR3aa: CASSQGAGGYTF; CDR3nt: TGTGCCAGCAGCCAGGGGGCTGGTGGCTACACCTTC
j_gene: TRBJ1-1; abundance: .; d_gene: TRBD1; v_gene: TRBV28; CDR3aa: CASSVGTGHDTEAFF; CDR3nt: TGTGCCAGCAGTGTAGGGACAGGCCACGACACTGAAGCTTTCTTT
j_gene: TRBJ1-2; abundance: .; d_gene: TRBD1; v_gene: TRBV19; CDR3aa: CASTPWDRPYGYTF; CDR3nt: TGTGCCAGTACCCCCTGGGACAGGCCATATGGCTACACCTTC
j_gene: TRBJ2-7; abundance: .; d_gene: .; v_gene: TRBV11-2; CDR3aa: CASSLREPGGEQYF; CDR3nt: TGTGCCAGCAGCTTAAGGGAGCCTGGCGGGGAGCAGTACTTC
j_gene: TRBJ2-7; abundance: .; d_gene: .; v_gene: TRBV7-9; CDR3aa: CASSLSRDYEQYF; CDR3nt: TGTGCCAGCAGCTTATCGAGGGACTACGAGCAGTACTTC
j_gene: TRBJ1-6; abundance: .; d_gene: TRBD1; v_gene: TRBV5-6; CDR3aa: CASSRGQDAGLNSPLHF; CDR3nt: TGTGCCAGCAGCAGGGGACAGGACGCAGGCCTTAATTCACCCCTCCACTTT
j_gene: TRBJ1-3; abundance: .; d_gene: .; v_gene: TRBV7-9; CDR3aa: CASSARYSGNTIYF; CDR3nt: TGTGCCAGCAGCGCGCGGTACTCTGGAAACACCATATATTTT
j_gene: TRBJ1-2; abundance: .; d_gene: TRBD1; v_gene: TRBV5-1; CDR3aa: CASSLVGGALSGYTF; CDR3nt: TGCGCCAGCAGCTTGGTAGGGGGCGCGTTAAGCGGCTACACCTTC
j_gene: TRBJ1-1; abundance: .; d_gene: TRBD1; v_gene: TRBV2; CDR3aa: CASSEVQGANAEAFF; CDR3nt: TGTGCCAGCAGTGAGGTTCAGGGGGCTAATGCTGAAGCTTTCTTT
j_gene: TRBJ2-3; abundance: .; d_gene: TRBD2; v_gene: TRBV9; CDR3aa: CASSVAGTSGTRTDTQYF; CDR3nt: TGTGCCAGCAGCGTAGCCGGGACTAGCGGGACCCGCACAGATACGCAGTATTTT
j_gene: TRBJ1-2; abundance: .; d_gene: .; v_gene: TRBV28; CDR3aa: CASKLRYGYTF; CDR3nt: TGTGCCAGCAAATTACGGTATGGCTACACCTTC
j_gene: TRBJ1-6; abundance: .; d_gene: .; v_gene: TRBV5-4; CDR3aa: CASSFASRGNSPLHF; CDR3nt: TGTGCCAGCAGCTTCGCATCCAGGGGTAATTCACCCCTCCACTTT
j_gene: TRBJ2-7; abundance: .; d_gene: TRBD1; v_gene: TRBV7-9; CDR3aa: CASSSTGTGDGEQYF; CDR3nt: TGTGCCAGCAGCTCGACCGGGACAGGGGACGGGGAGCAGTACTTC
j_gene: TRBJ1-5; abundance: .; d_gene: .; v_gene: TRBV19; CDR3aa: CAARDGPGGNQPQHF; CDR3nt: TGTGCCGCTCGGGACGGCCCGGGGGGCAATCAGCCCCAGCATTTT
j_gene: TRBJ2-1; abundance: .; d_gene: .; v_gene: TRBV7-3; CDR3aa: CASSLMRLVDEQFF; CDR3nt: TGTGCCAGCAGCTTAATGAGACTAGTAGATGAGCAGTTCTTC
j_gene: TRBJ2-5; abundance: .; d_gene: TRBD2; v_gene: TRBV28; CDR3aa: CASSSSPGLGSGSETQYF; CDR3nt: TGTGCCAGCAGTTCATCACCGGGACTAGGCTCGGGTAGCGAGACCCAGTACTTC
j_gene: TRBJ2-1; abundance: .; d_gene: TRBD2; v_gene: TRBV7-8; CDR3aa: CASSLAAGGYYNEQFF; CDR3nt: TGTGCCAGCAGCTTAGCAGCGGGGGGGTACTACAATGAGCAGTTCTTC
j_gene: TRBJ2-1; abundance: .; d_gene: .; v_gene: TRBV29-1; CDR3aa: CSVSGSSSYNEQFF; CDR3nt: TGCAGCGTTTCGGGGTCTAGCTCCTACAATGAGCAGTTCTTC
j_gene: TRBJ2-6; abundance: .; d_gene: .; v_gene: TRBV2; CDR3aa: CASLRSPGANVLTF; CDR3nt: TGTGCCAGCCTACGGTCCCCTGGGGCCAACGTCCTGACTTTC
j_gene: TRBJ1-1; abundance: .; d_gene: .; v_gene: TRBV10-3; CDR3aa: CASTQLPGTEAFF; CDR3nt: TGTGCCTCCACCCAGCTACCCGGGACTGAAGCTTTCTTT
j_gene: TRBJ2-4; abundance: .; d_gene: .; v_gene: TRBV12-3/TRBV12-4; CDR3aa: CASTGFIQYF; CDR3nt: TGTGCCAGCACAGGATTCATTCAGTACTTC
j_gene: TRBJ1-2; abundance: .; d_gene: TRBD1; v_gene: TRBV19; CDR3aa: CASSRTGGTNYGYTF; CDR3nt: TGTGCCAGTAGTAGGACAGGGGGAACTAACTATGGCTACACCTTC